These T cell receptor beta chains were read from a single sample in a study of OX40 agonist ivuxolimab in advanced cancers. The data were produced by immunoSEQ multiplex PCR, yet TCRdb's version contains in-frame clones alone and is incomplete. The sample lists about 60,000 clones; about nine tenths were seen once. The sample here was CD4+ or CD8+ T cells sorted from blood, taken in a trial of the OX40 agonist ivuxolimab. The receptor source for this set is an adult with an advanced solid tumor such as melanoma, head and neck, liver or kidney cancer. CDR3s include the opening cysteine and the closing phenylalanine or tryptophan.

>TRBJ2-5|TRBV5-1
CASSLGAGMETQYF
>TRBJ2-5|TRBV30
CAWTSGGWETQYF
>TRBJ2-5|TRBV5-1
CASSLRGSGQETQYF
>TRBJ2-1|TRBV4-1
CASSQGRRRGSYNEQFF
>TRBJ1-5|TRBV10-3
CAISENRGFSNQPQHF
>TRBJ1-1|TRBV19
CASSTREGNTEAFF
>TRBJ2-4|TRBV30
CAHQAGGPTKNIQYF
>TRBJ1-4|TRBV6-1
CASSEGQRDVEKLFF
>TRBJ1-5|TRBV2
CASSEGGRRSNQPQHF
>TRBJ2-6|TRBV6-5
CASRGLFSGANVLTF
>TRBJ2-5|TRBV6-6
CASSYGREVVTQYF
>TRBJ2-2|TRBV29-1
CSVGEDLRGGELFF
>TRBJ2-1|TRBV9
CASSVGQRNEQFF
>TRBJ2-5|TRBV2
CASIHGRLAGETQYF
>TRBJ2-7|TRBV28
CASSLVGNYEQYF
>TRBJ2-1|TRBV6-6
CASSYSGGMNEQFF
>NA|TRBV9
CASSVVGLEDYEQYF
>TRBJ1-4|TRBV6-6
CASRGQGWDEKLFF
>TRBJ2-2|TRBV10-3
CAISESRGEGPGELFF
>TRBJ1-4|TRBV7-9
CASSSQGASEKLFF
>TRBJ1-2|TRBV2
CASSEPRTAVINYGYTF
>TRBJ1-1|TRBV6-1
CASSPKTGGGEAFF
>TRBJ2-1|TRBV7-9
CASRRETHEQFF
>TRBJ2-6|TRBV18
CASSEGMAGANVLTF
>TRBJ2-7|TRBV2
CASSRDTTYEQYF
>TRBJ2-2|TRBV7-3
CASTAAGGSTGELFF
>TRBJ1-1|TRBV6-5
CASSYFGGLNTEAFF
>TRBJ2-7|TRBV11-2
CASSLGTSGLGEQYF
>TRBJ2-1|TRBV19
CASNPAGGYNEQFF
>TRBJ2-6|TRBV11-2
CASSSRGGDRVLGANVLTF
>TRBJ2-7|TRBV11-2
CASSSEGRTSYEQYF
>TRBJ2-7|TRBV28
CASSSPGAVSYEQYF
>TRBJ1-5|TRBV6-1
CASNYQPQHF
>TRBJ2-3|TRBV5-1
CASSGGLQSTDTQYF
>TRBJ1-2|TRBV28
CASSFSGVGNYGYTF
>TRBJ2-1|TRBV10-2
CASKGTGINEQFF
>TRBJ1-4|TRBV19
CASSPTASNEKLFF
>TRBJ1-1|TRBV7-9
CASSLGQVNTEAFF
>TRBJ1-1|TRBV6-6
CASSWSRDNTEAFF
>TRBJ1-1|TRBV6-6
CASRTQGAATEAFF
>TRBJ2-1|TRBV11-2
CASSSMSDEQFF
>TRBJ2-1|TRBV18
CASSPGRRDRYNEQFF
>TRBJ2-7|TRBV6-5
CASRQEGGGAYEQYF
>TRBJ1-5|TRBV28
CASKRGNQPQHF
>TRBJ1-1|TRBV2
CASREETLNTEAFF
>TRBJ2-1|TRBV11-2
CASSPGQWWDHEQFF
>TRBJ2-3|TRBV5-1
CASSLAGKDTDTQYF
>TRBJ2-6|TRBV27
CASSLVASGANVLTF
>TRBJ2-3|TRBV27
CASTSPGTGTDTQYF
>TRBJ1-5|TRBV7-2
CASSPRQGRGQPQHF